This record covers a single T cell receptor beta chain. Its antigen is undetermined. Per germline, CDR1 MNHEY and CDR2 SMNVEV (reference sequence). The CDR3 length is 16 residues. The V gene lost 7 bases and the J gene lost 1 base, with 18 bases spanning the gap. Of the isolated RNA, all was reverse transcribed, and so the sequenced material was expressed TCRB transcripts. Profiling relied on immunoSEQ multiplex PCR, and the TCRdb table lists in-frame clones only, not all of them. The sample has about 640,000 clones, around 12% seen once. This entry is derived from a study of beta chain features in type 1 diabetes. Study results and limitations: People with Type 1 diabetes carried modestly yet significantly shorter TCRB CDR3s in all four CD4+ subsets.

The V and J genes are TRBV27 and TRBJ2-3; tentatively, D is TRBD2 (7 bases). This receptor was obtained from a man younger than 40 with type 1 diabetes. Specimen: naive CD4+ T cells from blood. CDR3 loop: CASTLRGGHRTDTQYF. CDR3 in DNA: TGTGCCAGCACTCTAAGGGGGGGGCATCGCACAGATACGCAGTATTTT.